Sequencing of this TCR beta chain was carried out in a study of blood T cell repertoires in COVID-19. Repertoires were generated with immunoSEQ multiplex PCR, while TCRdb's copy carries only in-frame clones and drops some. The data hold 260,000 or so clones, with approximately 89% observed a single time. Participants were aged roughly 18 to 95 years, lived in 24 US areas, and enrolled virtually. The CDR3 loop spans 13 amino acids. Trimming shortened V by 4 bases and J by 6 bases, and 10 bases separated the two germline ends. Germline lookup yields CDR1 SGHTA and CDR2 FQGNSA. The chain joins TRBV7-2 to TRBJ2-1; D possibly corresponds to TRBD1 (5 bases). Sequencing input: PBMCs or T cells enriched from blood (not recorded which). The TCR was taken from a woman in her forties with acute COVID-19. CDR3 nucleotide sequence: TGTGCCAGCAGCTCCATAGGGGTCAATGAGCAGTTCTTC. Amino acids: CASSSIGVNEQFF.